This T cell receptor (beta chain) was captured in a study of T cell changes during pregnancy in multiple sclerosis. Germline CDR1 and CDR2: SGHAT and FQNNGV. The CDR3 runs 15 residues. Trimming removed 5 bases at V and 0 bases at J, with 14 bases between. Here immunoSEQ multiplex PCR was the method, and the copy in TCRdb shows in-frame clones only, minus some. The repertoire holds approximately 46,000 clones, with roughly nine tenths as singletons. This sequence joins TRBV11-2 and TRBJ2-7; D remains ambiguous. The source is a female donor with multiple sclerosis, enrolled in a pregnancy study. The sample consisted of CD8+ T cells from peripheral blood mononuclear cells, taken in the second trimester of pregnancy. The DNA of the CDR3 is TGTGCCAGCAGCCAAATGCCCGGTCCCTCCTACGAGCAGTACTTC. It translates to CASSQMPGPSYEQYF. Full variable domain (outside the CDR3, taken from reference TRBV11-2 and TRBJ2-7): EAGVAQSPRYKIIEKRQSVAFWCNPISGHATLYWYQQILGQGPKLLIQFQNNGVVDDSQLPKDRFSAERLKGVDSTLKIQPAKLEDSAVYLCASSQMPGPSYEQYFGPGTRLTVT.